The 15 T cell receptor beta chains below all came from one sample that was sequenced in a study of control samples from healthy donors and cancer patients. Using immunoSEQ multiplex PCR, the repertoire was profiled, and TCRdb retains in-frame clones only, with some absent. The sample has 100,000 to 150,000 clones, about 90% seen once. The sample was blood. The receptors derive from a woman aged 45-60 years in good health.

CDR3 nucleotides: TGTGCCAGCAGCCAAGATCGGTTTACGGCAGGGCCCGACCATGGCTACACCTTC. Protein: CASSQDRFTAGPDHGYTF. The V and J genes are TRBV3-1 (or the pseudogene TRBV3-2) and TRBJ1-2; a possible D gene is TRBD1 (5 bases). From germline, CDR1 is LGHDT and CDR2 YNNKEL (reference sequence). This CDR3 has 18 residues. V shed 0 bases and J shed 6 bases, with 23 bases lying between them.

The V gene is TRBV27, the J gene TRBJ1-2; D possibly corresponds to TRBD1 (6 bases). Looked up from germline, CDR1 is MNHEY and CDR2 is SMNVEV (reference sequence). The V end lost 0 bases, the J end lost 5 bases, and 19 bases lay between the germline ends. The CDR3 sequence is 17 residues long. Here the CDR3 DNA reads TGTGCCAGCAGTTTATCGATATGGCAGGGAAGGGGGTATGGCTACACCTTC. Translated, it gives CASSLSIWQGRGYGYTF.

V usage is TRBV12-3 or TRBV12-4 and J usage is TRBJ2-1; no reliable D call. The V gene lost 7 bases and the J gene lost 6 bases, with 10 bases spanning the gap. CDR3 length: 12 residues. CDR3 loop: CASKGGSNEQFF. The DNA for the CDR3 is TGTGCCAGCAAAGGTGGCAGCAATGAGCAGTTCTTC.

CDR3 bases: TGTGCCAGCAGCTCTTTGACGGTTGGCACGCGCCACTTT. Protein sequence: CASSSLTVGTRHF. The rearrangement links TRBV11-2 to TRBJ1-6; D not resolved. The V end lost 4 bases, the J end lost 18 bases, and 19 bases lay between the germline ends. CDR3 length equals 13 residues. CDR1 SGHAT and CDR2 FQNNGV come from the germline V gene.

The V gene is TRBV4-1, the J gene TRBJ2-7, with D tentatively TRBD2 (5 bases). Germline V gives CDR1 MGHRA, CDR2 YSYEKL. With 2 bases removed from V and 7 bases from J, the gap between germline ends came to 18 bases. The length of the CDR3 is 15 residues. CDR3 coding DNA: TGCGCCAGCAGCCAAACCATATCCTTTCGGGATGAGCAGTACTTC. Amino acid sequence: CASSQTISFRDEQYF.

The chain combines TRBV10-3 with TRBJ1-2; 9 nucleotides align to TRBD1. The CDR3 contains 14 residues. Germline trimming cut 5 bases from V and 4 bases from J; bases unmatched to any gene: 5. Germline V gene sequence: CDR1 ENHRY, CDR2 SYGVKD. The CDR3 DNA follows: TGTGCCATCAGTACGGGACAGGGCATCTATGGCTACACCTTC. Its protein is CAISTGQGIYGYTF.

The V gene is TRBV7-8, the J gene TRBJ2-5; the D gene is possibly TRBD2 (6 bases). CDR3 size: 18 residues. The germline V gene has CDR1 SGHVS and CDR2 FQNEAQ. V dropped 0 bases and J dropped 2 bases, with 19 bases sitting between them. For the CDR3, the DNA is TGTGCCAGCAGCTTAGCGCGCGTGTCAGCGGGCCGTCAAGAGACCCAGTACTTC. This encodes CASSLARVSAGRQETQYF.

CDR3 DNA sequence: TGTGCCACCAGCGACCACGGGACTAGTGGGGCAGATACGCAGTATTTT. Protein product: CATSDHGTSGADTQYF. This chain joins TRBV15 and TRBJ2-3; the match to TRBD2 covers 8 bases. Germline V gene sequence: CDR1 LNHNV, CDR2 YYDKDF (reference sequence). The V segment lost 5 bases and the J segment 4 bases; nucleotides outside the gene matches: 11. The CDR3 is 16 residues long.

This chain connects TRBV5-1 to TRBJ2-7, with TRBD1 matching 10 bases. The trim removed 5 bases at V and 7 bases at J, leaving 18 bases unmatched. The CDR3 length is 17 residues. Germline CDR1 is SGHRS and CDR2 is YFSETQ. Here the CDR3 reads CASSRPGTGAPHLEQYF. The CDR3, as DNA: TGCGCCAGCAGTCGCCCCGGGACAGGGGCCCCGCATCTGGAGCAGTACTTC.

This chain connects TRBV19 to TRBJ1-1, with 7 positions matching TRBD1. V lost 3 bases, J lost 4 bases, and 8 bases stayed unmatched. The V gene's germline CDR1 is LNHDA and CDR2 SQIVND (reference sequence). The CDR3 covers 15 residues. CDR3 DNA: TGTGCCAGTAGTATCTCCTTAGACAGGGCCACTGAAGCTTTCTTT. It translates to CASSISLDRATEAFF.

The chain recombines TRBV4-1 with TRBJ2-5, with unresolved D. Trimming removed 0 bases from V and 4 bases from J, with 6 bases in between. This CDR3 has 13 residues. Looked up from germline, CDR1 is MGHRA and CDR2 is YSYEKL. The CDR3: CASSQEDGETQYF. The CDR3 nucleotides read TGCGCCAGCAGCCAAGAAGACGGAGAGACCCAGTACTTC.

The chain has TRBV28 and TRBJ2-5; 8 bases are shared with TRBD2. Germline CDR1 reads MDHEN; CDR2 reads SYDVKM. This CDR3 has 14 residues. V lost 7 bases to trimming and J lost 1 base; unmatched junction nucleotides: 5. The CDR3: CASTRLASQETQYF. The CDR3 coding sequence is TGTGCCAGCACCCGACTAGCGAGCCAAGAGACCCAGTACTTC.

The V gene is TRBV27, the J gene TRBJ1-5; D is undetermined. The CDR3 runs to 15 residues. Trimming stripped 1 base from V and 0 bases from J, with 7 bases between. Germline V gene data show CDR1 as MNHEY and CDR2 as SMNVEV (reference sequence). This chain's CDR3 is CASSLFSYSNQPQHF. The CDR3 nucleotides are TGTGCCAGCAGTTTATTCTCGTATAGCAATCAGCCCCAGCATTTT.

The rearrangement uses TRBV19 and TRBJ2-1, with TRBD1 matching over 7 bases. CDR1 and CDR2 from the germline V gene are LNHDA and SQIVND (reference sequence). Unmatched junction bases numbered 15, after V lost 7 bases and J lost 3 bases. This CDR3 has 17 residues. CDR3 nucleotides: TGTGCCAGTACACGCCAGGGGGTATCCGCCGACTACAATGAGCAGTTCTTC. It translates to CASTRQGVSADYNEQFF.

The chain has TRBV18 and TRBJ2-2; no clear D gene. CDR1 is KGHSH and CDR2 is LQKENI in the germline V gene. The V end lost 3 bases, the J end lost 0 bases, and 8 bases lay between the germline ends. The CDR3 is 15 amino acids. CDR3 bases: TGTGCCAGCTCACCCCGGATTGCGAACACCGGGGAGCTGTTTTTT. Translated, it gives CASSPRIANTGELFF.